The rows below give T cell receptor beta chains drawn from one sample of a study of cytomegalovirus exposure and HLA in healthy donors. Using immunoSEQ multiplex PCR, the repertoire was profiled, and TCRdb retains in-frame clones only, with some absent. The sample has 150,000 to 200,000 clones; 82% are singletons. Sequencing used PBMCs. The receptors were gathered from a woman between 18 and 29 years old in good health and CMV-seronegative. Both conserved end residues are part of each CDR3. A D gene is named only where the DNA matches it firmly. Size is stated for part of the rows, as once, few or many counts, or as a class when the clone is expanded.

d_gene	v_gene	abundance	j_gene	CDR3aa	CDR3nt
NA	TRBV6-5	NA	TRBJ1-3	CASILAGSSGNTIYF	TGTGCCAGCATTCTAGCGGGTAGCTCTGGAAACACCATATATTTT
TRBD2	TRBV7-6	NA	TRBJ2-1	CASSTGTSAYEQFF	TGTGCCAGCAGCACCGGGACTAGCGCATATGAGCAGTTCTTC
NA	TRBV7-2	NA	TRBJ2-7	CASSEIAGSYEQYF	TGTGCCAGCAGTGAGATAGCAGGGTCCTACGAGCAGTACTTC
TRBD1	TRBV4-1	NA	TRBJ2-3	CASSQGTGEGTDTQYF	TGCGCCAGCAGCCAAGGGACAGGGGAAGGTACAGATACGCAGTATTTT
TRBD1	TRBV30	NA	TRBJ2-2	CAWSVRRGPPAGELFF	TGTGCCTGGAGTGTACGCAGGGGGCCCCCCGCCGGGGAGCTGTTTTTT
TRBD2	TRBV27	NA	TRBJ2-7	CASSLGLADYEQYF	TGTGCCAGCAGTTTGGGACTAGCGGACTACGAGCAGTACTTC
TRBD1	TRBV18	few	TRBJ1-1	CASSPDRGSEAFF	TGTGCCAGCTCACCGGACAGGGGGTCTGAAGCTTTCTTT
NA	TRBV6-1	NA	TRBJ2-7	CASRQRESYEQYF	TGTGCCAGCAGACAGAGGGAGTCCTACGAGCAGTACTTC
TRBD2	TRBV19	NA	TRBJ2-2	CATTTPGLAGGYTGELFF	TGTGCCACAACCACGCCGGGACTAGCGGGAGGATATACCGGGGAGCTGTTTTTT
NA	TRBV19	NA	TRBJ2-7	CASKPDREGPYEQYF	TGTGCCAGTAAACCGGACAGGGAGGGGCCCTACGAGCAGTACTTC
NA	TRBV7-9	NA	TRBJ2-7	CASSFSPREQYF	TGTGCCAGCAGCTTTTCTCCGAGAGAGCAGTACTTC
NA	TRBV5-4	NA	TRBJ1-1	CASSFKTGNTEAFF	TGTGCCAGCAGCTTTAAAACAGGAAACACTGAAGCTTTCTTT
NA	TRBV11-2	NA	TRBJ1-3	CASSFQFLAGNTIYF	TGTGCCAGCAGCTTCCAGTTCTTAGCCGGAAACACCATATATTTT
NA	TRBV25-1	NA	TRBJ1-4	CASSEGGTNEKLFF	TGTGCCAGCAGTGAGGGGGGTACTAATGAAAAACTGTTTTTT
TRBD1	TRBV5-8	once	TRBJ2-1	CASSGGTGSSYNEQFF	TGTGCCAGCAGCGGCGGGACAGGGAGCTCCTACAATGAGCAGTTCTTC
NA	TRBV30	NA	TRBJ2-1	CAWSGYGSVHEQFF	TGTGCCTGGAGTGGTTACGGGTCCGTTCATGAGCAGTTCTTC
NA	TRBV9	NA	TRBJ2-7	CASSVGVGEQYF	TGTGCCAGCAGCGTAGGTGTCGGGGAGCAGTACTTC
NA	TRBV15	NA	TRBJ1-5	CATSRDGGSAQHF	TGTGCCACCAGCAGAGATGGCGGCTCGGCCCAGCATTTT
TRBD2	TRBV7-8	NA	TRBJ2-7	CASSSSSAGGRREQYF	TGTGCCAGCAGCTCCTCATCAGCGGGAGGCCGGCGTGAGCAGTACTTC
TRBD1	TRBV28	NA	TRBJ1-6	CASSPGTGTTENSPLHF	TGTGCCAGCAGTCCCGGGACAGGGACCACAGAGAATTCACCCCTCCACTTT
NA	TRBV29-1	NA	TRBJ1-1	CSVETVNTEAFF	TGCAGCGTCGAGACAGTGAACACTGAAGCTTTCTTT
TRBD1	TRBV25-1	NA	TRBJ1-1	CASSEYDRALIRGTEAFF	TGTGCCAGCAGTGAATATGACAGGGCTCTTATCCGGGGTACTGAAGCTTTCTTT
NA	TRBV7-2	NA	TRBJ2-1	CASSPRLKYNEQFF	TGTGCCAGCAGCCCTAGACTGAAGTACAATGAGCAGTTCTTC
TRBD2	TRBV30	NA	TRBJ2-3	CAWSTTGGSTDTQYF	TGTGCCTGGAGTACCACGGGGGGGAGTACAGATACGCAGTATTTT
TRBD1	TRBV5-1	NA	TRBJ2-3	CASSLGTGDGGITDTQYF	TGCGCCAGCAGCTTGGGGACAGGGGACGGAGGGATTACAGATACGCAGTATTTT
TRBD2	TRBV30	NA	TRBJ2-7	CAWSGGTSSYEQYF	TGTGCCTGGAGTGGAGGGACTAGCAGCTACGAGCAGTACTTC
NA	TRBV2	NA	TRBJ1-2	CASSEGQGGYGYTF	TGTGCCAGCAGTGAAGGGCAGGGAGGCTATGGCTACACCTTC
TRBD1	TRBV28	NA	TRBJ1-2	CASSLGPGQGIYGYTF	TGTGCCAGCAGTTTAGGCCCGGGACAGGGCATCTATGGCTACACCTTC
NA	TRBV28	NA	TRBJ2-7	CASSHLDRLGSYEQYF	TGTGCCAGCAGCCACCTCGACAGGTTGGGGTCCTACGAGCAGTACTTC
TRBD2	TRBV4-1	NA	TRBJ2-3	CASLAGDTDTQYF	TGCGCCAGCCTAGCGGGGGACACAGATACGCAGTATTTT
TRBD1	TRBV6-1	once	TRBJ1-4	CASSAGTGVNEKLFF	TGTGCCAGCAGTGCCGGGACAGGGGTAAATGAAAAACTGTTTTTT
TRBD2	TRBV2	NA	TRBJ2-1	CASSATGTGLLAGEGEQFF	TGTGCCAGCAGTGCGACCGGGACAGGGCTACTAGCGGGGGAGGGTGAGCAGTTCTTC
NA	TRBV19	NA	TRBJ1-3	CASSIYRQAIGNTIYF	TGTGCCAGTAGTATATATAGACAGGCGATTGGAAACACCATATATTTT
TRBD1	TRBV7-9	NA	TRBJ2-7	CASSPQPDRGRSYEQYF	TGTGCCAGCAGCCCCCAACCCGACAGGGGGCGCTCCTACGAGCAGTACTTC
NA	TRBV30	NA	TRBJ1-1	CAWSLLDRTREAFF	TGTGCCTGGAGTTTATTAGACAGAACCCGTGAAGCTTTCTTT
NA	TRBV30	NA	TRBJ1-2	CAWTETGPNYGYTF	TGTGCCTGGACTGAGACAGGTCCTAACTATGGCTACACCTTC
TRBD1	TRBV18	once	TRBJ1-4	CASSPDRGEKLFF	TGTGCCAGCTCACCAGACAGGGGGGAAAAACTGTTTTTT
NA	TRBV25-1	NA	TRBJ2-7	CASSWTLYEQYF	TGTGCCAGCAGTTGGACTCTTTACGAGCAGTACTTC
NA	TRBV4-3	NA	TRBJ1-1	CASSQDRGMNTEAFF	TGCGCCAGCAGCCAAGATAGGGGAATGAACACTGAAGCTTTCTTT
NA	TRBV27	NA	TRBJ1-5	CASNPDSFSNQPQHF	TGTGCCAGTAACCCGGACAGTTTTAGCAATCAGCCCCAGCATTTT
TRBD1	TRBV19	once	TRBJ2-6	CASSRAWTGPSSGANVLTF	TGTGCCAGTAGCCGGGCGTGGACAGGTCCTAGCTCTGGGGCCAACGTCCTGACTTTC
TRBD2	TRBV28	NA	TRBJ2-2	CASRLVAGSNTGELFF	TGTGCCAGCAGACTCGTAGCGGGGTCGAACACCGGGGAGCTGTTTTTT
NA	TRBV9	NA	TRBJ2-2	CASSVNRDSNTGELFF	TGTGCCAGCAGCGTCAACCGGGACTCTAACACCGGGGAGCTGTTTTTT
NA	TRBV19	NA	TRBJ1-4	CASRHRALHEKLFF	TGTGCCAGTAGACACAGGGCATTACATGAAAAACTGTTTTTT
NA	TRBV6-5	few	TRBJ1-3	CASRNSHSGNTIYF	TGTGCCAGCAGAAACTCCCACTCTGGAAACACCATATATTTT
NA	TRBV28	once	TRBJ1-5	CASSPSNQPQHF	TGTGCCAGCAGTCCGAGTAATCAGCCCCAGCATTTT
NA	TRBV28	NA	TRBJ1-1	CASSFWEMNTEAFF	TGTGCCAGCAGTTTTTGGGAGATGAACACTGAAGCTTTCTTT
TRBD1	TRBV2	NA	TRBJ1-5	CASSVHIRDRGGNSNQPQHF	TGTGCCAGCAGTGTTCACATCCGGGACAGGGGAGGAAATAGCAATCAGCCCCAGCATTTT
TRBD1	TRBV4-3	NA	TRBJ1-2	CASSQDWSGTVDGYTF	TGCGCCAGCAGCCAAGATTGGTCCGGGACAGTCGATGGCTACACCTTC
NA	TRBV21-1	NA	TRBJ2-7	CASRLRGLKSKREQYF	TGTGCCAGCAGACTCAGGGGGCTCAAAAGTAAAAGGGAGCAGTACTTC
NA	TRBV18	NA	TRBJ2-5	CASSPEQGRQETQYF	TGTGCCAGCTCACCTGAACAGGGCCGACAAGAGACCCAGTACTTC
TRBD1	TRBV27	NA	TRBJ1-4	CASSLRGQDEKLFF	TGTGCCAGCAGTTTAAGGGGGCAGGATGAAAAACTGTTTTTT
TRBD1	TRBV4-3	NA	TRBJ2-1	CASSQEDRPYNEQFF	TGCGCCAGCAGCCAAGAGGACAGGCCCTACAATGAGCAGTTCTTC